Listed below are T cell receptor beta chains from one sample, sequenced in a study of molecular identifiers for immune sequencing clone quantification. MiXCR, applied by TCRdb to the PCR reads, yields one record per CDR3 protein. The sample yields hundreds of thousands of distinct CDR3 sequences, about 25% seen once. Sequences were obtained from naive CD8+ T cells from blood, with Jurkat cell RNA spiked in. The receptors derive from a human donor in good health. Some libraries in this study had Jurkat cell RNA spiked in. Each CDR3 is given with its conserved first and last residue. Each record gives: clone size, J gene, V gene, D gene, CDR3 protein, CDR3 DNA. The D gene is left open where the match is weak. Only some rows state a clone size, as once, few, many or a class for expanded clones.

>NA|TRBJ1-2|TRBV4-1|NA
CASSQDGVQGLLDYGYSF
TGCGCCAGCAGCCAAGACGGTGTGCAGGGTCTTTTGGACTATGGCTACTCCTTC
>NA|TRBJ2-2|TRBV6-6|NA
CASKGDGELFF
TGTGCCAGCAAGGGGGACGGGGAGCTGTTTTTT
>NA|TRBJ2-3|TRBV4-3|TRBD2
CASSQGSGNTDTQYF
TGCGCCAGCAGCCAGGGTAGCGGGAACACAGATACGCAGTATTTT
>NA|TRBJ2-1|TRBV10-2|NA
CASIGDLSSYNEQFF
TGCGCCAGCATTGGGGACTTAAGCTCCTACAATGAGCAGTTCTTC
>few|TRBJ2-7|TRBV4-2|TRBD2
CASSQDRTRETYEQYF
TGTGCCAGCAGCCAAGATAGGACTAGGGAAACCTACGAGCAGTACTTC
>many|TRBJ1-1|TRBV2|NA
CASSELAANTEAFF
TGTGCCAGCAGTGAATTGGCAGCGAACACTGAAGCTTTCTTT
>NA|TRBJ2-2|TRBV4-1|NA
CASSQGVANTRELFF
TGCGCCAGCAGCCAAGGGGTAGCGAACACCAGGGAGCTGTTTTTT
>many|TRBJ2-3|TRBV20-1|TRBD2
CSAFSSGGSDTQYF
TGCAGTGCTTTCTCTAGCGGGGGGTCAGATACGCAGTATTTT
>NA|TRBJ2-1|TRBV7-9|NA
CASSFRYEQFF
TGTGCCAGCAGCTTTAGGTATGAGCAGTTCTTC
>many|TRBJ2-2|TRBV7-9|NA
CASSLQRTNTGELFF
TGTGCCAGCAGCTTACAGAGAACGAACACCGGGGAGCTGTTTTTT
>NA|TRBJ2-1|TRBV7-9|NA
CASSLSLSRQGSNEQFF
TGTGCCAGCAGCTTGTCCCTTTCGCGTCAGGGGTCAAATGAGCAGTTCTTC
>many|TRBJ1-1|TRBV29-1|NA
CSEGDPNTEAFF
TGCAGCGAGGGGGACCCGAACACTGAAGCTTTCTTT
>few|TRBJ2-1|TRBV12-3/TRBV12-4|NA
CASSQWGGAGKENQFF
TGTGCCAGCAGCCAATGGGGGGGGGCAGGGAAAGAGAATCAGTTCTTC
>few|TRBJ2-2|TRBV4-1|TRBD1
CASSPGTGRITGELFF
TGCGCCAGCAGCCCTGGGACAGGGAGAATCACCGGGGAGCTGTTTTTT
>NA|TRBJ1-4|TRBV6-5|NA
CASSISGDTANEKLFF
TGTGCCAGCAGTATATCAGGGGATACTGCTAATGAAAAACTGTTTTTT
>NA|TRBJ2-7|TRBV28|NA
CASKPTQWTVNSYEQYF
TGTGCCAGCAAACCTACCCAGTGGACAGTAAACTCCTACGAGCAGTACTTC
>NA|TRBJ1-2|TRBV14|NA
CASSQDGTHELNYGYTF
TGTGCCAGCAGCCAAGATGGAACTCACGAACTAAACTATGGCTACACCTTC
>NA|TRBJ2-1|TRBV3-2|NA
CASSQVSHGEFF
TGTGCCAGCAGCCAAGTTTCGCACGGGGAGTTCTTC
>many|TRBJ2-5|TRBV12-3/TRBV12-4|TRBD2
CASGTSYETQYF
TGTGCCAGTGGGACTAGTTACGAGACCCAGTACTTC
>few|TRBJ2-7|TRBV2|TRBD2
CASSGTSAYYAQYF
TGTGCCAGCAGTGGGACTAGCGCCTACTACGCGCAGTACTTC
>few|TRBJ2-1|TRBV5-1|TRBD2
CASSPLGGAGEGNEQFF
TGCGCCAGCAGCCCCCTCGGGGGAGCGGGAGAGGGCAATGAGCAGTTCTTC
>once|TRBJ2-7|TRBV28|TRBD2
CASNPRTSNREQYF
TGTGCCAGCAACCCTAGGACTAGCAACCGCGAGCAGTACTTC
>many|TRBJ1-1|TRBV10-2|TRBD1
CASGQAEAFF
TGCGCCAGCGGACAGGCTGAAGCTTTCTTT
>NA|TRBJ2-2|TRBV29-1|NA
CSVVRPDTGEPFF
TGCAGCGTTGTACGCCCGGACACCGGGGAGCCGTTTTTT
>few|TRBJ1-5|TRBV15|TRBD1
CATSQDRGGQPQHF
TGTGCCACCAGCCAGGACAGGGGCGGGCAGCCCCAGCATTTT
>NA|TRBJ2-7|TRBV4-3|TRBD2
CASSQGGSINEQYF
TGCGCCAGCAGCCAAGGCGGGAGCATCAACGAGCAGTACTTC
>NA|TRBJ2-7|TRBV30|NA
CAWSASYGGNEQYF
TGTGCCTGGAGTGCCTCCTATGGAGGGAACGAGCAGTACTTC
>NA|TRBJ2-3|TRBV7-7|NA
CASSLSPDRTDTQYF
TGTGCTAGCAGCTTAAGTCCGGACCGCACAGATACGCAGTATTTT
>NA|TRBJ1-6|TRBV28|TRBD1
CASNSGQGGSPLHF
TGTGCCAGCAACTCAGGACAGGGAGGATCACCCCTCCACTTT
>many|TRBJ2-7|TRBV5-1|NA
CASSRTLSYEQYF
TGCGCCAGCAGCCGGACACTGTCCTACGAGCAGTACTTC
>NA|TRBJ2-1|TRBV18|NA
CASSPDFRYNEQFF
TGTGCCAGCTCGCCCGATTTTAGGTACAATGAGCAGTTCTTC
>NA|TRBJ2-7|TRBV5-1|NA
CASSLGYGASCEQYF
TGCGCCAGCAGCTTGGGTTACGGGGCTAGCTGCGAGCAGTACTTC
>few|TRBJ2-7|TRBV20-1|NA
CSARDRLTYEQYF
TGCAGTGCTAGGGACAGACTGACCTACGAGCAGTACTTC
>NA|TRBJ1-2|TRBV4-1|NA
CASSPQRAIGYTF
TGCGCCAGCAGCCCACAGAGGGCGATTGGCTACACCTTC
>NA|TRBJ2-1|TRBV11-2|NA
CASSLAPGGLRGEQFF
TGTGCCAGCAGCTTAGCTCCGGGGGGCCTTAGGGGTGAGCAGTTCTTC
>many|TRBJ1-6|TRBV7-4|NA
CASPGTGRLSSYNSPLHF
TGTGCCAGCCCGGGAACGGGAAGACTAAGCTCCTATAATTCACCCCTCCACTTT
>NA|TRBJ1-1|TRBV28|NA
CASSLNLGGTEAFF
TGTGCCAGCAGTTTAAATCTGGGGGGAACTGAAGCTTTCTTT